The sequence of this T cell receptor (beta chain) was determined in a study of T cell responses to AZD1222 COVID-19 vaccine. A remark on this clone: Its antigen is still unknown.

TCRdb keeps only in-frame clones here, not all; method: immunoSEQ multiplex PCR. The sample consists of roughly 130,000 clones, roughly 92% of them appearing once. Findings and limits, study-wide: In all cases, repertoires were sampled only after the peak T cell response.

The sequence was collected from an adult who received the AZD1222 COVID-19 vaccine. This material consisted of peripheral blood, taken 28 days after the second AZD1222 dose.

In DNA form, the CDR3 reads TGTGCCAGCAGTGAATTAGGCCTAGCGGCTGGGGCCAACGTCCTGACTTTC. Translation: CASSELGLAAGANVLTF. The V gene is TRBV25-1, the J gene TRBJ2-6; 7 nucleotides align to TRBD2. This CDR3 is 17 amino acids long. Looked up from germline, CDR1 is MGHDK and CDR2 is SYGVNS. The J segment lost 2 bases and the V segment lost 1 base, leaving 5 bases of the junction unmatched. The entire variable domain, with the rest obtained from reference TRBV25-1 and TRBJ2-6, is as follows: EADIYQTPRYLVIGTGKKITLECSQTMGHDKMYWYQQDPGMELHLIHYSYGVNSTEKGDLSSESTVSRIRTEHFPLTLESARPSHTSQYLCASSELGLAAGANVLTFGAGSRLTVL.